This T cell receptor beta chain was sequenced during a study of T cell responses to AZD1222 COVID-19 vaccine. About the research overall: Second doses were pooled across both intervals (about 4 or about 12 weeks).

Study results and limitations: The study found vaccine-associated CD4 TCRs spanning spike, dominant at 160-218 and 743-854. Only five or six AZD1222 recipients tested seropositive at baseline. Clonal diversity may have been underestimated in mostly white British donors.

Germline assignment: CDR1 MDHEN and CDR2 SYDVKM. Trimming left V 6 bases short and J 2 bases short, with 7 bases between. The CDR3 runs 12 residues. Comment on this clone: The target antigen is unknown.

Measured with immunoSEQ multiplex PCR; TCRdb has only the in-frame clones, and not every one. The data hold 95,000 to 130,000 clones, with just over 85% observed a single time. The receptor was isolated from an adult in good health. The rearrangement links TRBV28 to TRBJ1-2; the D is unclear. The source was peripheral blood, collected on day 0 of AZD1222 vaccination. The CDR3 DNA sequence: TGTGCCAGCAGCTCAACGAACTATGGCTACACCTTC. It codes for CASSSTNYGYTF.